These 14 T cell receptor beta chains were sequenced from one sample in a study of blood T cell repertoires in COVID-19 (dated by TCRdb to 2018 to 2020). The receptor library was made with the immunoSEQ multiplex PCR assay. Here the immuneACCESS table is served through TCRdb, limited to in-frame sequences with V and J called. Missing clones are a known gap in these copies; in checked studies unresolved V genes cover under half, and the rest lacks a known reason. The sample records about 230,000 clones, around 84% of which are singletons. The top ten hold about 9.9% of the sample. The specimen was peripheral blood. The origin of the receptors is a man aged 45 to 65 with COVID-19, enrolled during active disease.

CDR3 protein: CASSPGTGTSDQPQHF. The CDR3 region has the DNA TGTGCCAGCAGCCCAGGGACAGGGACCTCCGATCAGCCCCAGCATTTT. The chain links TRBV7-8 to TRBJ1-5; 9 bases agree with TRBD1. V shed 5 bases and J 5 bases; nucleotides not matched to a gene: 10. CDR3 length equals 16 residues. Germline-derived CDR1 and CDR2 are SGHVS and FQNEAQ.

This chain joins TRBV7-8 and TRBJ1-2; perhaps TRBD1 as D (5 bases). Germline CDR1 SGHVS, CDR2 FQNEAQ. Trimming removed 3 bases at V and 5 bases at J, with 19 bases between. CDR3 size: 16 residues. CDR3 in DNA: TGTGCCAGCAGCTTCCTGCCGGGGGGGGGAAGGTATGGCTACACCTTC. It yields the protein CASSFLPGGGRYGYTF.

The count of this clone is one. The rearrangement links TRBV9 to TRBJ1-1, with unresolved D. Germline values: CDR1 SGDLS, CDR2 YYNGEE. CDR3 length equals 13 residues. Trimming shortened V by 0 bases and J by 4 bases, and 7 bases separated the two germline ends. The CDR3 is CASSVALRTEAFF. The CDR3 coding sequence is TGTGCCAGCAGCGTAGCTCTGCGCACTGAAGCTTTCTTT.

This chain links TRBV6-6 with TRBJ2-4; 15 bases are shared with TRBD2. Germline V gene data show CDR1 as MNHNY and CDR2 as SVGAGI (reference sequence). CDR3 size: 16 residues. V lost 5 bases to trimming and J lost 9 bases; unmatched junction nucleotides: 8. CDR3 loop: CASSPGLAGGEGIQYF. The CDR3 DNA reads as TGTGCCAGCAGTCCGGGACTAGCGGGAGGCGAGGGCATTCAGTACTTC.

The J gene is TRBJ2-1, the V gene TRBV29-1; 10 nucleotides line up with TRBD2. V gave up 1 base and J gave up 8 bases; unmatched junction bases: 8. CDR1 is SQVTM and CDR2 is ANQGSEA in the germline V gene. The CDR3 extends over 15 amino acids. The CDR3 sequence is CSVEGKAGGGDEQFF. The CDR3, as DNA: TGCAGCGTTGAAGGAAAAGCGGGAGGGGGTGATGAGCAGTTCTTC.

The chain uses TRBV7-9 and TRBJ1-5; TRBD1 matches 7 bases. Germline V gene data show CDR1 as SEHNR and CDR2 as FQNEAQ (reference sequence). The CDR3 sequence is 14 residues long. Trimming cost V 5 bases and J 4 bases; bases outside gene matches: 5. In DNA form, the CDR3 reads TGTGCCAGCAGCCTCGACAGGGAAAATCAGCCCCAGCATTTT. Translated: CASSLDRENQPQHF.

J is TRBJ1-4 and V is TRBV29-1, with TRBD1 matching 9 bases. This CDR3 has 14 amino acids. Germline CDR1 and CDR2: SQVTM and ANQGSEA. The junction had 7 bases not matched to a gene; V was cut back by 3 bases and J by 8 bases. The CDR3, as DNA: TGCAGCGTTGACCCGGGACAGGGAGGGGAAAAACTGTTTTTT. The encoded protein is CSVDPGQGGEKLFF. Full variable domain (outside the CDR3, taken from reference TRBV29-1 and TRBJ1-4): SAVISQKPSRDICQRGTSLTIQCQVDSQVTMMFWYRQQPGQSLTLIATANQGSEATYESGFVIDKFPISRPNLTFSTLTVSNMSPEDSSIYLCSVDPGQGGEKLFFGSGTQLSVL.

Points on this clone: Other DNA sequences in the sample encode the same CDR3. The chain links TRBV30 to TRBJ1-1, with TRBD1 as a possible D gene (5 bases). This CDR3 comprises 13 residues. Per germline, CDR1 GTSNPN and CDR2 SVGIG (reference sequence). Trimming shortened V by 2 bases and J by 0 bases, and 7 bases separated the two germline ends. CDR3 in DNA: TGTGCCTGGAGTCGACAGCTGAACACTGAAGCTTTCTTT. It yields the protein CAWSRQLNTEAFF.

The chain combines TRBV7-2 with TRBJ2-5; TRBD1 agrees at 8 bases. This CDR3 has 16 amino acids. Germline lookup yields CDR1 SGHTA and CDR2 FQGNSA. The V segment lost 3 bases and the J segment 5 bases; nucleotides outside the gene matches: 11. CDR3 sequence reads: CASSFWSAHRGETQYF. The CDR3 DNA follows: TGTGCCAGCAGCTTTTGGAGCGCCCACAGGGGGGAGACCCAGTACTTC.

The genes are TRBV6-2 or TRBV6-3 and TRBJ1-5; perhaps TRBD1 as D (6 bases). This CDR3 contains 16 residues. Trimming cost V 0 bases and J 6 bases, with 15 bases left between them. Germline CDR1 and CDR2: MNHEY and SVGEGT. The CDR3 DNA follows: TGTGCCAGCAGTTACTCGCTGCCAGGGGCGAGTCAGCCCCAGCATTTT. Its protein product is CASSYSLPGASQPQHF.

The count of this clone is one. The chain recombines TRBV5-1 with TRBJ2-1, with 8 nucleotides matching TRBD2. The CDR3 runs 14 residues. Germline CDR1 SGHRS, CDR2 YFSETQ. V shed 8 bases, J shed 0 bases, and the junction held 4 bases outside the gene matches. CDR3 protein: CASTSGSSYNEQFF. The CDR3 region has the DNA TGCGCCAGTACTAGCGGCAGCTCCTACAATGAGCAGTTCTTC. Using reference TRBV5-1 and TRBJ2-1 for the parts outside the CDR3, the full variable domain is KAGVTQTPRYLIKTRGQQVTLSCSPISGHRSVSWYQQTPGQGLQFLFEYFSETQRNKGNFPGRFSGRQFSNSRSEMNVSTLELGDSALYLCASTSGSSYNEQFFGPGTRLTVL.

The J gene is TRBJ2-1, the V gene TRBV15, with TRBD1 as a possible D gene (5 bases). V was pared by 0 bases and J by 4 bases, with 10 bases between. CDR1 LNHNV and CDR2 YYDKDF come from the germline V gene (reference sequence). The length of the CDR3 is 15 residues. CDR3 sequence reads: CATSREDRTYNEQFF. The CDR3 DNA sequence: TGTGCCACCAGCAGAGAAGACAGAACTTACAATGAGCAGTTCTTC.

The chain carries TRBV3-1 (or the pseudogene TRBV3-2) and TRBJ2-7; 12 bases align to TRBD2. Per the germline V gene, CDR1 is LGHDT and CDR2 is YNNKEL (reference sequence). Trimming at V came to 4 bases and at J to 5 bases, leaving 3 bases not matched to a gene. This CDR3 has 14 residues. CDR3 DNA sequence: TGTGCCAGCAGCCGGGGACTAGCGGGCGACGAGCAGTACTTC. Its translation is CASSRGLAGDEQYF.

The gene calls are TRBV5-6 and TRBJ2-5; possible D gene TRBD2, 5 bases. The CDR3 loop spans 13 amino acids. Germline V CDR1 and CDR2: SGHDT, YYEEEE. Trimming took off 0 bases at V and 10 bases at J, with 13 bases between the two ends. The CDR3, as DNA: TGTGCCAGCAGCTTGGGAGGGCCCGGGGACCAGTACTTC. Amino acids: CASSLGGPGDQYF.